The present entry profiles one T cell receptor beta chain with its context. The target antigen is unknown. The sample belongs to a study of shared clonotypes between healthy human individuals. In the study overall: Three CD4 naive, three CD4 memory, two CD8 naive and one CD8 memory plate were used per donor. Study-wide results and limits: Despite large depth, rarefaction showed incomplete sorted-subset sequencing.

Germline CDR1 MDHEN, CDR2 SYDVKM. This CDR3 is 12 amino acids long. The data were produced by immunoSEQ multiplex PCR, yet TCRdb's version contains in-frame clones alone and is incomplete. The sample consists of some 2,000,000 clones, 90% to 95% of them appearing once. Sequencing was done on a sample of naive CD4+ T cells sorted from blood. Subset: CD45RA+ positively selected. This clonotype originated in a man aged 18 to 29 in good health. The J gene is TRBJ1-5, the V gene TRBV28; D is unclear. This chain's CDR3 is CLTGSINQPQHF. The CDR3 bases are TGTTTAACGGGGAGTATCAATCAGCCCCAGCATTTT.